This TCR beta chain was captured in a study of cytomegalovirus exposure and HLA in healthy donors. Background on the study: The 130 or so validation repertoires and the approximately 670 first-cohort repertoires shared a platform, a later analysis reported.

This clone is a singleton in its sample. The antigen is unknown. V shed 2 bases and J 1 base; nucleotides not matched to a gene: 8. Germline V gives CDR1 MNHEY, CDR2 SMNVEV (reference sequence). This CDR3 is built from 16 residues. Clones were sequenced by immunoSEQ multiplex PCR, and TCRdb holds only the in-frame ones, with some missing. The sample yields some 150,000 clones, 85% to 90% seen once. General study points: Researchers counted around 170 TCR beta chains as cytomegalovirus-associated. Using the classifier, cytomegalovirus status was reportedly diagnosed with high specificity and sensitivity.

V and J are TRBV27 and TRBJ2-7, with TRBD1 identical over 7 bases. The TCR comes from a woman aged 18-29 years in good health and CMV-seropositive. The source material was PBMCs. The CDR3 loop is CASSLIGDSFSYEQYF. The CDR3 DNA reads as TGTGCCAGCAGTTTAATTGGGGACAGCTTTTCCTACGAGCAGTACTTC.